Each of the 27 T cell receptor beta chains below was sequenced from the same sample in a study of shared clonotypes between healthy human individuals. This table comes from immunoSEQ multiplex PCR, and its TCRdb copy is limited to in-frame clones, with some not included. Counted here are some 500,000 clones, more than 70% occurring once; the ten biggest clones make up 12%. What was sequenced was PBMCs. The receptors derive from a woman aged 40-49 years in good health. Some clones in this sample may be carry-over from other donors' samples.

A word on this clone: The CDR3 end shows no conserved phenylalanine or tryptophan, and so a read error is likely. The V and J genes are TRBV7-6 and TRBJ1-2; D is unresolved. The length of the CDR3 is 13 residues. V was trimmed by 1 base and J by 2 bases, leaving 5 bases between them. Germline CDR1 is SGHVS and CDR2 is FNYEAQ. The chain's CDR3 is CASSLGYNYGYTS. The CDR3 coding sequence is TGTGCCAGCAGCTTAGGTTACAACTATGGCTACACCTCC.

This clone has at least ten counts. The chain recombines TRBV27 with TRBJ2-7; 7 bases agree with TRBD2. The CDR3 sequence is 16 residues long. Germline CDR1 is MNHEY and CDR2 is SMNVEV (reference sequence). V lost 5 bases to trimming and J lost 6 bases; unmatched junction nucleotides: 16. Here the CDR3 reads CASSPPPREPRGEQYF. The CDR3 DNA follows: TGTGCCAGCAGTCCCCCACCGCGGGAGCCCCGAGGCGAGCAGTACTTC.

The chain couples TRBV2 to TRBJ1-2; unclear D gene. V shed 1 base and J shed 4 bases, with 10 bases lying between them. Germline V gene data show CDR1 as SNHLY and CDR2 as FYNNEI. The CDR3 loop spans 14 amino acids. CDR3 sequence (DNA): TGTGCCAGCAGTGAAGGCACAGCTCTCTATGGCTACACCTTC. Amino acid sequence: CASSEGTALYGYTF.

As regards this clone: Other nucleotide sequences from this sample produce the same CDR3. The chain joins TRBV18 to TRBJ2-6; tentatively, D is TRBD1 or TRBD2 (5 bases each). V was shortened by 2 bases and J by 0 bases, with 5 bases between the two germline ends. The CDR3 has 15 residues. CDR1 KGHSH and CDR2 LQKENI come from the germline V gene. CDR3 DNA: TGTGCCAGCTCACCAGGGGGCTCTGGGGCCAACGTCCTGACTTTC. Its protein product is CASSPGGSGANVLTF.

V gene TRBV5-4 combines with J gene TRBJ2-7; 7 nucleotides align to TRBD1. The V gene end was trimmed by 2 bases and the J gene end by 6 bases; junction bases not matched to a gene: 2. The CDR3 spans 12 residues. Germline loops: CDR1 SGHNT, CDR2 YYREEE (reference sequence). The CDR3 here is CASSLGTAEQYF. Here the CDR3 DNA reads TGTGCCAGCAGCTTAGGGACAGCCGAGCAGTACTTC.

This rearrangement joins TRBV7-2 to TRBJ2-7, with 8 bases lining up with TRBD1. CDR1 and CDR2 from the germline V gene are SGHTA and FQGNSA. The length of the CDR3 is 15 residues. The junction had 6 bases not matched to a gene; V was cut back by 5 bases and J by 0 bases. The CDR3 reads CASSRETGVSYEQYF. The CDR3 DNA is TGTGCCAGCAGCCGTGAGACAGGGGTCTCCTACGAGCAGTACTTC.

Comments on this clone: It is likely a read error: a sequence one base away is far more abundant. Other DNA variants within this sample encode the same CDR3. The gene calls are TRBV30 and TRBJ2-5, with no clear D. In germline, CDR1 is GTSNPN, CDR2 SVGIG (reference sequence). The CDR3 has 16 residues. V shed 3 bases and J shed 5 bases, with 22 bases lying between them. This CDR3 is CAWSVGWTNLRETQYF. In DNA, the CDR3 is TGTGCCTGGAGCGTAGGGTGGACGAATCTCCGGGAGACCCAGTACTTC.

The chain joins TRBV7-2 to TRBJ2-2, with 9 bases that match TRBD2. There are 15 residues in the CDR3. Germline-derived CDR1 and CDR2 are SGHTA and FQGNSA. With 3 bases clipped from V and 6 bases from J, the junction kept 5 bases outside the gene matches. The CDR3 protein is CASSFSGSRPGELFF. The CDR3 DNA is TGTGCCAGCAGCTTTAGCGGGAGTCGTCCCGGGGAGCTGTTTTTT.

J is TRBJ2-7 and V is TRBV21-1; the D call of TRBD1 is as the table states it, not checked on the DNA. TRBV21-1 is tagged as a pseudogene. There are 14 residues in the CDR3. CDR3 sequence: CASSAGHTSYEQYF. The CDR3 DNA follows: TGTGCCAGCAGCGCCGGACATACGTCCTACGAGCAGTACTTC.

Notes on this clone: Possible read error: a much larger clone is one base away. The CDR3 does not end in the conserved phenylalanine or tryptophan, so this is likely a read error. DNA for the CDR3: TGTGCCATCAGTGTAAGCTATGGCTACACCATC. As protein: CAISVSYGYTI. The rearrangement joins TRBV10-3 to TRBJ1-2; no clear D. V dropped 4 bases and J dropped 4 bases, with 4 bases sitting between them. Germline V CDR1 and CDR2: ENHRY, SYGVKD. This CDR3 contains 11 residues.

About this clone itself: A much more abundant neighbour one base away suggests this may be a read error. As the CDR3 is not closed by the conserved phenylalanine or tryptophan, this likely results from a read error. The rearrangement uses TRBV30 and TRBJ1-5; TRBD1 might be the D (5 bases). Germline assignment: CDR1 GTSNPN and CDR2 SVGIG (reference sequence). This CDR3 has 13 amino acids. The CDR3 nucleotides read TGTACCTGGAATGTGGGGGGTAATCAGCCCCAGCATGTT. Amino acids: CTWNVGGNQPQHV.

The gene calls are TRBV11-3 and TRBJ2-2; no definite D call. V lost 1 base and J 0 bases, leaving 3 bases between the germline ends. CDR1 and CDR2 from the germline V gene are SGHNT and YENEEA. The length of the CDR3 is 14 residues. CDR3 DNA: TGTGCCAGCAGCTTAGGATCGAACACCGGGGAGCTGTTTTTT. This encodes CASSLGSNTGELFF.

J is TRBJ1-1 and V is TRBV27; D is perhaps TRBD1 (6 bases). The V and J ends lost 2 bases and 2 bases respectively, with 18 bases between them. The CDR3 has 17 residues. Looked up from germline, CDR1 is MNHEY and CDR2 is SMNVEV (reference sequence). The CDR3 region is CASSLGGASVRNTEAFF. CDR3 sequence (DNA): TGTGCCAGCAGTTTAGGGGGGGCGTCCGTTCGCAACACTGAAGCTTTCTTT.

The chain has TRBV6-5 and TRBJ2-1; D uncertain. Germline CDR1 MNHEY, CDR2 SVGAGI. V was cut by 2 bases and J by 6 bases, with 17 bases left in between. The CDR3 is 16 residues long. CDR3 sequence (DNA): TGTGCCAGCAGTTACCGGTACTCACCCTCGGGCAATGAGCAGTTCTTC. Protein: CASSYRYSPSGNEQFF.

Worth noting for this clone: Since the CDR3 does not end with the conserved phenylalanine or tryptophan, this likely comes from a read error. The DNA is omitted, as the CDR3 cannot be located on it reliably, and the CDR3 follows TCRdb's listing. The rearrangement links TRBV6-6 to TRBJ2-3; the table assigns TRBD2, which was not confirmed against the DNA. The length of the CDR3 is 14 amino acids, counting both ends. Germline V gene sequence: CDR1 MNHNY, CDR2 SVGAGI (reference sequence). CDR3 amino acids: CASSPTSGRVVREL.

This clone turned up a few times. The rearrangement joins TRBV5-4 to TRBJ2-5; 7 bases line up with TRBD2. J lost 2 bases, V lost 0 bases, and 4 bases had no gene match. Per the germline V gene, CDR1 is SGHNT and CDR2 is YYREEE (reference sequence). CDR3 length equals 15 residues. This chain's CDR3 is CASSLASSGQETQYF. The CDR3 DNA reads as TGTGCCAGCAGCTTGGCGAGTAGCGGGCAAGAGACCCAGTACTTC. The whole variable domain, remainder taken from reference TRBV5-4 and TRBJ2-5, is ETGVTQSPTHLIKTRGQQVTLRCSSQSGHNTVSWYQQALGQGPQFIFQYYREEENGRGNFPPRFSGLQFPNYSSELNVNALELDDSALYLCASSLASSGQETQYFGPGTRLLVL.

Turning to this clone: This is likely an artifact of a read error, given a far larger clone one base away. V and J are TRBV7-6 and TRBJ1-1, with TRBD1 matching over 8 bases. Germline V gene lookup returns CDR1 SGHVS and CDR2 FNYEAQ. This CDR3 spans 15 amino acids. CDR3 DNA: TGTGCCAGCAGCAAGGGACAGGCGATGAACACTGGAGCTTTCTTT. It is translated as CASSKGQAMNTGAFF.

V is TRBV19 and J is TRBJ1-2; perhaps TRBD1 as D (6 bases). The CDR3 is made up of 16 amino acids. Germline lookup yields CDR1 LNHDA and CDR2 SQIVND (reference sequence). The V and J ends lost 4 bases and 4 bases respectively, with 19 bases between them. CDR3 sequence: CASSTKTDRFSYGYTF. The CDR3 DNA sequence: TGTGCCAGTAGTACCAAAACCGACAGGTTTAGCTATGGCTACACCTTC.

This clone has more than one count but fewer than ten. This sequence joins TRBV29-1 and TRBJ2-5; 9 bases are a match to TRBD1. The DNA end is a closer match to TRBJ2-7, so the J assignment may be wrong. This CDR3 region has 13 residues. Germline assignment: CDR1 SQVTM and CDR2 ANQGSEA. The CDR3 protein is CSVSGTGLSEQYF. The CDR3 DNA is TGCAGCGTTTCCGGGACAGGGTTGTCCGAGCAGTACTTC.

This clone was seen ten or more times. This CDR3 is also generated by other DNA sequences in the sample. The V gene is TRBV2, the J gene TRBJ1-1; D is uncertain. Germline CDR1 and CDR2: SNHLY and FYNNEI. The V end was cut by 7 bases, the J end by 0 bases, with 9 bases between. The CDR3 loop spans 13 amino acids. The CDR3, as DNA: TGTGCCAGCAAGGCAGACATGAACACTGAAGCTTTCTTT. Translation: CASKADMNTEAFF.

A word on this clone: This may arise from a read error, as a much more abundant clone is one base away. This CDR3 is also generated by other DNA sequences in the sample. DNA for the CDR3: TGCAGCGTGAGGCGCGGGAGCTACATTGGGGATACGCAGTATTTC. Translating gives CSVRRGSYIGDTQYF. This sequence joins TRBV29-1 and TRBJ2-3; 7 bases are a match to TRBD2. The CDR3 has 15 residues. Germline V CDR1 and CDR2: SQVTM, ANQGSEA.

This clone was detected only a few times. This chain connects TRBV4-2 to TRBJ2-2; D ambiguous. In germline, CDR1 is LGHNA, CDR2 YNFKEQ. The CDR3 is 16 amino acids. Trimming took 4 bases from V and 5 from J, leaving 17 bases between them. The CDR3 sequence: CASSPYGQKITGELFF. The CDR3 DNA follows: TGTGCCAGCAGCCCCTATGGGCAGAAGATTACCGGGGAGCTGTTTTTT.

The DNA for the CDR3 is TGTGCCAGCAGCCCACCAGACAGAGCCGGGTACGAGCAGTACTTC. This codes for CASSPPDRAGYEQYF. The chain carries TRBV7-9 and TRBJ2-7, with TRBD1 as a possible D gene (5 bases). The germline V gene encodes CDR1 SEHNR and CDR2 FQNEAQ (reference sequence). V was pared by 5 bases and J by 4 bases, with 18 bases between. The CDR3 totals 15 residues.

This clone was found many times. The CDR3 here is CASSQEGSGPYEQYF. CDR3 nucleotides: TGTGCCAGCAGCCAAGAAGGTAGCGGGCCTTACGAGCAGTACTTC. The chain recombines TRBV4-2 with TRBJ2-7, with TRBD2 matching 7 bases. Germline trimming cut 0 bases from V and 4 bases from J; bases unmatched to any gene: 6. Germline CDR1 is LGHNA and CDR2 is YNFKEQ. This CDR3 has 15 residues.

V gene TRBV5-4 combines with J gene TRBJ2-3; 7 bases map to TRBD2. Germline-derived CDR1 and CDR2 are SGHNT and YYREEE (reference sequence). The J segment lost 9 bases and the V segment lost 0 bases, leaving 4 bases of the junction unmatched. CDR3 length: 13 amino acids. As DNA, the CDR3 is TGTGCCAGCAGCTTGGACCGCGGGAGCACGCAGTATTTT. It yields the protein CASSLDRGSTQYF.

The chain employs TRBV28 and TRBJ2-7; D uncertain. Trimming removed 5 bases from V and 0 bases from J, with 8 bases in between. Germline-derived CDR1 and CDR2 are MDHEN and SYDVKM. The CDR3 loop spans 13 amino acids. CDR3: CASSRGISYEQYF. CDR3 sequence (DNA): TGTGCCAGCAGTCGTGGGATCTCCTACGAGCAGTACTTC.

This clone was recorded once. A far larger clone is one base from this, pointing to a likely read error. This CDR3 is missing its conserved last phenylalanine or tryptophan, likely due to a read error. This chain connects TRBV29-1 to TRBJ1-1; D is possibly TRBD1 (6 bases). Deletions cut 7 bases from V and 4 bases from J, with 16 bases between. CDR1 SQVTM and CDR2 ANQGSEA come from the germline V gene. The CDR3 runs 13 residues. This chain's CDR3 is CSAVNRDATEAFS. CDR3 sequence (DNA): TGCAGCGCTGTGAACAGGGACGCCACTGAAGCTTTCTCT.